This is a list of T cell receptor beta chains from one sample in a study of radiotherapy plus CTLA-4 blockade in lung cancer. TCRdb keeps only in-frame clones here, not all; method: immunoSEQ multiplex PCR. Of tens of thousands of clones listed, approximately 86% are singletons. This specimen consisted of peripheral blood, obtained from a patient treated with radiotherapy plus ipilimumab. Source of these receptors: a human donor with non-small cell lung cancer that progressed on radiotherapy plus ipilimumab. Each CDR3 is given without its conserved first and last residue.

ASSGSGTGGDEQY TRBJ2-7 TRBV28
ASRLLETDTQY TRBJ2-3 TRBV6-6
ASSNRGRDHYNEQF TRBJ2-1 TRBV6-6
ASSLVESETAF TRBJ1-1 TRBV11-3
ASSYILDTQY TRBJ2-3 TRBV6-6
ASSLEPPLAPSTDTQY TRBJ2-3 TRBV27
ATTGTPSYEQY TRBJ2-7 TRBV10-3
ASSRSRDDYEQY TRBJ2-7 TRBV4-3
ASSLTQGAPGELF TRBJ2-2 TRBV5-1
ASRKPGQGNEQY TRBJ2-7 TRBV19
ASSFPGRGSTEAF TRBJ1-1 TRBV28
SARVPAKNIQY TRBJ2-4 TRBV29-1
ASSSGDAVSGNIQY TRBJ2-4 TRBV27
ASSLKGQETQY TRBJ2-5 TRBV7-2
ASREQGPGYGYT TRBJ1-2 TRBV2
ASSCQVGRAVNTEAF TRBJ1-1 TRBV7-9
ASSQGAQEGNTIY TRBJ1-3 TRBV4-3
SANRGVGAF TRBJ1-1 TRBV20-1
ASSLGQGSYT TRBJ1-2 TRBV5-4
ASSFDGGPYEQY TRBJ2-7 TRBV11-2
ASSSSGQGYGYT TRBJ1-2 TRBV5-1
ATSDGSNTGELF TRBJ2-2 TRBV5-1
ASSLALRGQNEAF TRBJ1-1 TRBV7-9
ASSLADIFSPETQY TRBJ2-5 TRBV5-1
ASSFERGPTDTQY TRBJ2-3 TRBV27
ATGQDNSPLH TRBJ1-6 TRBV19
ASSSGQLLYEQY TRBJ2-7 TRBV28
ASSPRSGTTGELF TRBJ2-2 TRBV5-1
ASSSNTDTQY TRBJ2-3 TRBV7-9
ASRTGGADGELF TRBJ2-2 TRBV4-2
ASSPGLDRAYEQY TRBJ2-7 TRBV11-2
ASSASGLETQY TRBJ2-5 TRBV6-1
ASHLTGYNEQF TRBJ2-1 TRBV6-1
ASSISGRTTGELF TRBJ2-2 TRBV19
ASSLYGGGYEQY TRBJ2-7 TRBV7-6
ASSPGTLNNEQF TRBJ2-1 TRBV9
ASSLDPGARFEQY TRBJ2-7 TRBV7-3
ASSSKRGGLYEQF TRBJ2-1 TRBV28
ASSLRSLSEQF TRBJ2-1 TRBV5-4
ASSPNEAGGGETQY TRBJ2-5 TRBV19
SGRKDGNTEAF TRBJ1-1 TRBV29-1
SVEPTTRSSYNEQF TRBJ2-1 TRBV29-1
SVDPDRGPDEQF TRBJ2-1 TRBV29-1
ASSLGQGDTQY TRBJ2-3 TRBV5-8
ASSLGRTANYGYT TRBJ1-2 TRBV28